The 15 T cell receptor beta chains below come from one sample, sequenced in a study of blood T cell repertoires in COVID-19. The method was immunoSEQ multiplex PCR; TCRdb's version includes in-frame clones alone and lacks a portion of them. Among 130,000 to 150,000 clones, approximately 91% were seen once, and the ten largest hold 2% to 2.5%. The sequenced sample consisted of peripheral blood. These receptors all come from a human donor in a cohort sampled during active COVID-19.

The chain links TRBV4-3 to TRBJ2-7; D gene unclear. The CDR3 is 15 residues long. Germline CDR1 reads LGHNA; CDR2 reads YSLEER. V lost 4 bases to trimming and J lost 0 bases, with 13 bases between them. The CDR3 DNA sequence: TGCGCCAGCAGCCGGCGCGCGGCTAGCTCCTACGAGCAGTACTTC. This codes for CASSRRAASSYEQYF.

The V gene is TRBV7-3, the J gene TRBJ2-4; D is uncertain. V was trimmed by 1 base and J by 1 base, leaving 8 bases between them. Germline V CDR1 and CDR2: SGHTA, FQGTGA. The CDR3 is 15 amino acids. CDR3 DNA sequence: TGTGCCAGCAGCTTAAGTTACGGTGCCAAAAACATTCAGTACTTC. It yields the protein CASSLSYGAKNIQYF. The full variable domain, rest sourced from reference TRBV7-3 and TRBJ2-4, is GAGVSQTPSNKVTEKGKYVELRCDPISGHTALYWYRQSLGQGPEFLIYFQGTGAADDSGLPNDRFFAVRPEGSVSTLKIQRTERGDSAVYLCASSLSYGAKNIQYFGAGTRLSVL.

DNA for the CDR3: TGTGCCAGCAGTTTATCCGAAGAATCCCGGGAGACCCAGTACTTC. Translation gives CASSLSEESRETQYF. The chain employs TRBV27 and TRBJ2-5; unclear D gene. The V end was cut by 0 bases, the J end by 5 bases, with 13 bases between. In germline, CDR1 is MNHEY, CDR2 SMNVEV (reference sequence). The CDR3 runs 15 residues.

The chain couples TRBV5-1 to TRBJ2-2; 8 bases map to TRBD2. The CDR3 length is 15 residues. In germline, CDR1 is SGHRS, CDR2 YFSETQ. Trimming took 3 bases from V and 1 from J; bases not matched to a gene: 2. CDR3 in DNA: TGCGCCAGCAGCTCCGGGGGGGAGAACACCGGGGAGCTGTTTTTT. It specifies CASSSGGENTGELFF.

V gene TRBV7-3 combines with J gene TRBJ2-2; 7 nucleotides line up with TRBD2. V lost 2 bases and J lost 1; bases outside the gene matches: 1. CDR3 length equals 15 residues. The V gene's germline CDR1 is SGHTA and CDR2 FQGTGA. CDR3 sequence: CASSLGLGNTGELFF. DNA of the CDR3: TGTGCCAGCAGCTTAGGACTAGGGAACACCGGGGAGCTGTTTTTT.

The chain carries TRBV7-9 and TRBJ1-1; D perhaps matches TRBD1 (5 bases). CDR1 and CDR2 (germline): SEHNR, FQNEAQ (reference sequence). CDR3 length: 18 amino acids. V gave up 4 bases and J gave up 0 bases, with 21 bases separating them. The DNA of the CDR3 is TGTGCCAGCAGCTCCCCTCAGGGCAGGGTGGCGATGAACACTGAAGCTTTCTTT. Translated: CASSSPQGRVAMNTEAFF.

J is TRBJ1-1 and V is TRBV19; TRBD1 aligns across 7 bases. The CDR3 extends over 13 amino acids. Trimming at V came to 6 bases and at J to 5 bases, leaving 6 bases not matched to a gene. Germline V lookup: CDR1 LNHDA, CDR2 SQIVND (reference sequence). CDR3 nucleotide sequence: TGTGCCAGTAGCACAGGGGTGCGGACTGAAGCTTTCTTT. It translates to CASSTGVRTEAFF.

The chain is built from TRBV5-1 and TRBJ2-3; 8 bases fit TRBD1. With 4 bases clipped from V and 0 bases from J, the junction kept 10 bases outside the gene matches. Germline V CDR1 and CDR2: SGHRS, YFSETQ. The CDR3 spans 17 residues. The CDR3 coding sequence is TGCGCCAGCAGCCCTGGACAGGGCAGATCTAGCACAGATACGCAGTATTTT. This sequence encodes CASSPGQGRSSTDTQYF.

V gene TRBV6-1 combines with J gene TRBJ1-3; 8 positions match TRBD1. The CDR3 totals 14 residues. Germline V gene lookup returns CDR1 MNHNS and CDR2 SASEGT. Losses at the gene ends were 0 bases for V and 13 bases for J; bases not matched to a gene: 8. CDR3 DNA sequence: TGTGCCAGCAGTGAAGCGCTTCGGCGGGACAGGATATATTTT. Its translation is CASSEALRRDRIYF.

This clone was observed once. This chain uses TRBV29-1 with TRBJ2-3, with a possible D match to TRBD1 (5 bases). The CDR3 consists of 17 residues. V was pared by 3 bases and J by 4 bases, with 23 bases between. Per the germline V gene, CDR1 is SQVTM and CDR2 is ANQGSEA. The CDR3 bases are TGCAGCGTTGACATCCCGTGGGGCCCACCTTCCCCAGATACGCAGTATTTT. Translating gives CSVDIPWGPPSPDTQYF.

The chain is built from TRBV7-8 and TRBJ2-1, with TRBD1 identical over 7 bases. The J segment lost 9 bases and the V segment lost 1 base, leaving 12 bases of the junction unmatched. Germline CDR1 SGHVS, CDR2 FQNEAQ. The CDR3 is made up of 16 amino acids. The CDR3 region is CASSLVQGPNLGEQFF. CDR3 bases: TGTGCCAGCAGCTTAGTACAGGGGCCCAACCTGGGTGAGCAGTTCTTC.

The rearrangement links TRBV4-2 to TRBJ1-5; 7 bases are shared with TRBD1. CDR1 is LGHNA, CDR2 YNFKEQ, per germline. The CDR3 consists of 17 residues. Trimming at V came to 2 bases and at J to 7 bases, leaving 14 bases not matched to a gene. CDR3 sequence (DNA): TGTGCCAGCAGCCAACAAGGAGGGGGCGATGCAACACAGCCCCAGCATTTT. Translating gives CASSQQGGGDATQPQHF.

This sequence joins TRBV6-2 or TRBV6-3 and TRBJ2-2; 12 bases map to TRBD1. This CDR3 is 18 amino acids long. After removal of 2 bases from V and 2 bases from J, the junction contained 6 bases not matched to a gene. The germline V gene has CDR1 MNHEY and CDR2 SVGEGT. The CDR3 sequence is CASSYPLGQGANTGELFF. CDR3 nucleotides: TGTGCCAGCAGTTACCCCCTGGGACAGGGGGCTAACACCGGGGAGCTGTTTTTT.

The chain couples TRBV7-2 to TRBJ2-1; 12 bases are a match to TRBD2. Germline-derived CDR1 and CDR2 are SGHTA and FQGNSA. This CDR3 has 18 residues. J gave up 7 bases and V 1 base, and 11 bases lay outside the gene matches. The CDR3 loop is CASSLVSASGGAQNEQFF. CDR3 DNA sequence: TGTGCCAGCAGCTTAGTAAGCGCTAGCGGGGGGGCACAGAATGAGCAGTTCTTC.

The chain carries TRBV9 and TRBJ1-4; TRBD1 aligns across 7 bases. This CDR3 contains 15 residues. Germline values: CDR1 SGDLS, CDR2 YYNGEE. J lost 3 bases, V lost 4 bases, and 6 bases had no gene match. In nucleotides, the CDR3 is TGTGCCAGCAGCCCCTGGGGGACAGCTAATGAAAAACTGTTTTTT. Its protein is CASSPWGTANEKLFF.